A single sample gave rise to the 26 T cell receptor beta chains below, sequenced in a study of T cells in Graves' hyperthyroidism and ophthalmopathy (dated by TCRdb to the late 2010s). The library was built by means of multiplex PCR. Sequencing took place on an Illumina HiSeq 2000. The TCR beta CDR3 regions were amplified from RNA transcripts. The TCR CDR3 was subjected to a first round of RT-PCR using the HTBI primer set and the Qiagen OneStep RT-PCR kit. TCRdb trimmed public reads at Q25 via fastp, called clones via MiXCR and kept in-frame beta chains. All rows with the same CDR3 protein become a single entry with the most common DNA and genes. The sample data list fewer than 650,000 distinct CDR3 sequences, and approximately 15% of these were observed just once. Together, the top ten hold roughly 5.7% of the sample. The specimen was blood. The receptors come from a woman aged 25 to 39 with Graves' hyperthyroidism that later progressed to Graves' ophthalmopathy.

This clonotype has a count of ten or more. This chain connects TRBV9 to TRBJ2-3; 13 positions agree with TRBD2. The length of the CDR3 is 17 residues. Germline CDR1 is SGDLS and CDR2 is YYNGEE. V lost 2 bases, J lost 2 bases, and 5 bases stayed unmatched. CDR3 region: CASSVLLAGGPTDTQYF. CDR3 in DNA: TGTGCCAGCAGCGTCTTACTAGCGGGAGGGCCCACAGATACGCAGTATTTT.

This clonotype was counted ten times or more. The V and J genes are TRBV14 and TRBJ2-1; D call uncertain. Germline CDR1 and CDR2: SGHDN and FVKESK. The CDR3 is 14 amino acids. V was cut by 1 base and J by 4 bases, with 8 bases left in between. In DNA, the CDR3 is TGTGCCAGCAGCCAAGGAATAACATACAATGAGCAGTTCTTC. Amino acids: CASSQGITYNEQFF. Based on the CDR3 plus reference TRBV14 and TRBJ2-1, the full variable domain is EAGVTQFPSHSVIEKGQTVTLRCDPISGHDNLYWYRRVMGKEIKFLLHFVKESKQDESGMPNNRFLAERTGGTYSTLKVQPAELEDSGVYFCASSQGITYNEQFFGPGTRLTVL.

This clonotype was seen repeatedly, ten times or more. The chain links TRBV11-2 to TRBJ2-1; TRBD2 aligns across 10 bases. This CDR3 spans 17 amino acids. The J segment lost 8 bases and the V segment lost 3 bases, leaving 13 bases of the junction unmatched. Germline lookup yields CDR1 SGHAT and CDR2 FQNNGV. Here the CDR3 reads CASSFYRTSGLYHEQFF. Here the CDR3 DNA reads TGTGCCAGCAGCTTTTACAGGACTAGCGGCCTCTATCATGAGCAGTTCTTC.

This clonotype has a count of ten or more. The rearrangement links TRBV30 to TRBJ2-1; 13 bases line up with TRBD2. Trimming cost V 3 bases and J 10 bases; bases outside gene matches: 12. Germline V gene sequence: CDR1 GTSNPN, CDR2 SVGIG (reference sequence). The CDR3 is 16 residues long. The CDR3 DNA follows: TGTGCCTGGAGATTAAAAACTAGCGGGAGGGGTGAGGAGCAGTTCTTC. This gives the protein CAWRLKTSGRGEEQFF.

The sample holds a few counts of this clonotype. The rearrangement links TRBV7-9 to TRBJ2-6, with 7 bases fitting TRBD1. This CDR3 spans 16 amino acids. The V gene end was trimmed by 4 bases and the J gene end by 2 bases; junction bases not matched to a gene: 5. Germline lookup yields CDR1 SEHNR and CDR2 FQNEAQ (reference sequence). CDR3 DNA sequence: TGTGCCAGCAGCTGGGGACAGTTCCCTGGGGCCAACGTCCTGACTTTC. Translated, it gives CASSWGQFPGANVLTF.

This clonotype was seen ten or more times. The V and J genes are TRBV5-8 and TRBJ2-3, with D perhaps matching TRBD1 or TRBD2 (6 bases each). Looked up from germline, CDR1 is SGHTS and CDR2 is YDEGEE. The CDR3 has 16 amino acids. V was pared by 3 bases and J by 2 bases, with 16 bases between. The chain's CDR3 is CASSSGVAGSTDTQYF. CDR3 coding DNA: TGTGCCAGCAGCTCAGGGGTCGCGGGATCCACAGATACGCAGTATTTT.

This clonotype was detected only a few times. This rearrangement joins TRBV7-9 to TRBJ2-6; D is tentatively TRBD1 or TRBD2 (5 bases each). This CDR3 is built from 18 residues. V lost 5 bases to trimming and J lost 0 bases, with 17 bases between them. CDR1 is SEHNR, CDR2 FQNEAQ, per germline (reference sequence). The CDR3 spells CASSHSKWGSSGANVLTF. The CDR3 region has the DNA TGTGCCAGCAGCCATTCCAAATGGGGGTCCTCTGGGGCCAACGTCCTGACTTTC.

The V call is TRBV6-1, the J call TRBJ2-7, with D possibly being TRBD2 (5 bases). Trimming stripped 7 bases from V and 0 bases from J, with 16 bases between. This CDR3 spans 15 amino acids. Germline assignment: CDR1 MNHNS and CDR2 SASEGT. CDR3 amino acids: CASNERAESSYEQYF. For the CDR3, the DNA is TGTGCCAGCAACGAAAGAGCGGAGTCCTCCTACGAGCAGTACTTC.

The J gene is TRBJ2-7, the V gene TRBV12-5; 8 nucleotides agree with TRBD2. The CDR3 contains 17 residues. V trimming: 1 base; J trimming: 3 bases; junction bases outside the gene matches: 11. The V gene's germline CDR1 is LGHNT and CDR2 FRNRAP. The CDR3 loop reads CASGLDPIAGRLYEQYF. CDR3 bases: TGTGCTAGTGGTTTGGACCCTATAGCGGGACGCCTCTACGAGCAGTACTTC.

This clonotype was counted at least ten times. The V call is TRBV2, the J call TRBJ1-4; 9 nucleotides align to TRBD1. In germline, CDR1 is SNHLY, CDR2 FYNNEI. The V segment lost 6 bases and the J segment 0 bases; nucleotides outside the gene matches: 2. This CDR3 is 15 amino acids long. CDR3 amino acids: CASRRQGATNEKLFF. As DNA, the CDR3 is TGTGCCAGCAGAAGACAGGGGGCAACTAATGAAAAACTGTTTTTT.

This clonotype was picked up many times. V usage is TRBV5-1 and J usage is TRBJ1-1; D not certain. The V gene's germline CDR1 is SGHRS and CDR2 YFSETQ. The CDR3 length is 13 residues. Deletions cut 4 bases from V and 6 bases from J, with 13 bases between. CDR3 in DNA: TGCGCCAGCAGCGAGAGTTGGGTCTCTGAAGCTTTCTTT. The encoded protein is CASSESWVSEAFF.

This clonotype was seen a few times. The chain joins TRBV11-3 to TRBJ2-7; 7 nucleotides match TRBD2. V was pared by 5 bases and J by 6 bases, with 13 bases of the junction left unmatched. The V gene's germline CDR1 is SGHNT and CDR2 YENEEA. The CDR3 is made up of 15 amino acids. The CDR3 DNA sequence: TGTGCCAGCAGCCCCCCTAGCGGAGCCGGGGTCGAGCAGTACTTC. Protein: CASSPPSGAGVEQYF.

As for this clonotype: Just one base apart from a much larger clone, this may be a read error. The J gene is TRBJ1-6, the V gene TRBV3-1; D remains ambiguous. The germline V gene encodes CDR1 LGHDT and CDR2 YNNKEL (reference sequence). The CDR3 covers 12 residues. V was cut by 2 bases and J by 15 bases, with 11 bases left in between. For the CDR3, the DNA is TGTGCCAGCAGCCAATCTGAGGGAAGCCTCCACTTT. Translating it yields CASSQSEGSLHF.

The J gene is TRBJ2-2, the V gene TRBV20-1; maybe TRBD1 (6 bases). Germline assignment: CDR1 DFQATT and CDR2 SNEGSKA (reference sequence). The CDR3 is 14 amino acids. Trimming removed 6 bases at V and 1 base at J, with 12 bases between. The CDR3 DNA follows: TGCAGTGCCGTCCCGGGACAGAACACCGGGGAGCTGTTTTTT. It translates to CSAVPGQNTGELFF.

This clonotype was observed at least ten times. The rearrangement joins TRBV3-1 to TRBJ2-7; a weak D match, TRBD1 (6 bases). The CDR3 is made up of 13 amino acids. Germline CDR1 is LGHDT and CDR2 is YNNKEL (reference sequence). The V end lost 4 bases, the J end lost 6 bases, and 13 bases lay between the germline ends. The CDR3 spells CASSPRGGGEQYF. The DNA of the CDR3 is TGTGCCAGCAGCCCCCGTGGGGGCGGCGAGCAGTACTTC.

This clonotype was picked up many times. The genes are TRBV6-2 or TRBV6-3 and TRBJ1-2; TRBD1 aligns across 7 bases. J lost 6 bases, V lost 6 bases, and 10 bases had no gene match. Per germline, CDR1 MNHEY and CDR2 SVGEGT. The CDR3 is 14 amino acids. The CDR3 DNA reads TGTGCCAGCAGCTACGCCGGGACAGCTAATGGCTACACCTTC. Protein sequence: CASSYAGTANGYTF.

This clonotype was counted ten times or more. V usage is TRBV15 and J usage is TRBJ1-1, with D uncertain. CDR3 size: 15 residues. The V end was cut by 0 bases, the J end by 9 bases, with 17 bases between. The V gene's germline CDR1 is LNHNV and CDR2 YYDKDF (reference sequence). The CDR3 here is CATSRDLGGDLQAFF. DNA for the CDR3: TGTGCCACCAGCAGAGATCTCGGAGGCGATCTACAAGCTTTCTTT.

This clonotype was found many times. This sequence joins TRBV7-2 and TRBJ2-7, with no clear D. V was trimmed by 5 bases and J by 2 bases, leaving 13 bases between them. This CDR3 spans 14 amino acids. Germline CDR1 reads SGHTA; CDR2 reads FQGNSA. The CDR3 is CASSPLDGTYEQYF. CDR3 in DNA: TGTGCCAGCAGCCCGCTCGACGGCACCTACGAGCAGTACTTC.

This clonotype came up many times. The CDR3 is CAITSGGSSYNEQFF. DNA for the CDR3: TGTGCCATCACTAGCGGGGGGAGCTCCTACAATGAGCAGTTCTTC. The chain is built from TRBV10-3 and TRBJ2-1, with TRBD2 matching over 11 bases. J was trimmed by 0 bases and V by 7 bases; bases with no gene match: 2. Germline V CDR1 and CDR2: ENHRY, SYGVKD. The CDR3 sequence is 15 residues long.

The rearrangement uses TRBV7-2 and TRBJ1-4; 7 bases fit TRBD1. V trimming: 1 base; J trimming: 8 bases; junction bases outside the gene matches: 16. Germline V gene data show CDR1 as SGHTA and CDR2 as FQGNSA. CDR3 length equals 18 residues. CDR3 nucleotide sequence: TGTGCCAGCAGCTTAGATTATGAGAGAGGGGGCGAAGGAGAAAAACTGTTTTTT. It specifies CASSLDYERGGEGEKLFF.

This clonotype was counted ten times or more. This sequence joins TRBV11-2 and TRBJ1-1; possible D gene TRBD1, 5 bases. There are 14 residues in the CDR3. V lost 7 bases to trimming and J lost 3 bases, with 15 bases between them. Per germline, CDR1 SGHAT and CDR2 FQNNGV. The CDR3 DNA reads TGTGCCAGCACCTCCGGGGGGACGTACACTGAAGCTTTCTTT. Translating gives CASTSGGTYTEAFF.

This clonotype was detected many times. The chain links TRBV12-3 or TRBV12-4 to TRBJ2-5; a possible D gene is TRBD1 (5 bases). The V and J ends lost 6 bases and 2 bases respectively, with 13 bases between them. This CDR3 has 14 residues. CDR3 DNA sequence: TGTGCCAGCAGCCCTACAGGTCCTCAAGAGACCCAGTACTTC. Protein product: CASSPTGPQETQYF.

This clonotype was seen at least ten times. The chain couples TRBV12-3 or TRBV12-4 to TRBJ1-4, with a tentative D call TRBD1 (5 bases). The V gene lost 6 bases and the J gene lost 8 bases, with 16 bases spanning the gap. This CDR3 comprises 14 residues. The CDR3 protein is CASSWGGVTEKLFF. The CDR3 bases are TGTGCCAGCAGCTGGGGAGGGGTAACCGAAAAACTGTTTTTT.

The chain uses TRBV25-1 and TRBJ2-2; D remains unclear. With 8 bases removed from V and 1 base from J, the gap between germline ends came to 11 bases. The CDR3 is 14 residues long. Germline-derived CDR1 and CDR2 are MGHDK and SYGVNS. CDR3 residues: CASGRTGNTGELFF. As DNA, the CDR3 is TGTGCCAGCGGAAGGACGGGGAACACCGGGGAGCTGTTTTTT.

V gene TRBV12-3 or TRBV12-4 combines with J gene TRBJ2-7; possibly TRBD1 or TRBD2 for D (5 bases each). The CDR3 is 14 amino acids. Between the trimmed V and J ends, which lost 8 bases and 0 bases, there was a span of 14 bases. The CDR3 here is CASRGGNSSYEQYF. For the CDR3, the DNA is TGTGCCAGCCGTGGGGGAAATAGCTCCTACGAGCAGTACTTC.

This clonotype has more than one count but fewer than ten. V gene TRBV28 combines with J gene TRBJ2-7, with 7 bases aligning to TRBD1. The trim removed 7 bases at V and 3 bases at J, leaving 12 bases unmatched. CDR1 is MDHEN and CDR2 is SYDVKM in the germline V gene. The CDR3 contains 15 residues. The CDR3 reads CASTRTPQGSYEQYF. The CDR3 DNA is TGTGCCAGCACCCGAACCCCACAGGGGAGCTACGAGCAGTACTTC.